One sample yielded the 25 T cell receptor beta chains listed below, sequenced in a study of OX40 agonist ivuxolimab in advanced cancers. The assay was immunoSEQ multiplex PCR, and TCRdb's table has in-frame clones only and misses some. The sample includes tens of thousands of clones, nearly 90% of them seen just once. Sequenced here: CD4+ or CD8+ T cells sorted from blood, sampled in a trial of the OX40 agonist ivuxolimab. These receptors were taken from an adult with an advanced solid tumor such as melanoma, head and neck, liver or kidney cancer.

The chain is built from TRBV4-1 and TRBJ1-3; D remains unclear. Between the trimmed V and J ends, which lost 1 base and 2 bases, there was a span of 9 bases. Germline assignment: CDR1 MGHRA and CDR2 YSYEKL. The length of the CDR3 is 15 residues. CDR3 protein: CASSQVDTPGNTIYF. In DNA, the CDR3 is TGCGCCAGCAGCCAAGTCGACACACCTGGAAACACCATATATTTT.

J is TRBJ2-4 and V is TRBV14; no clear D gene. The V and J ends lost 1 base and 7 bases respectively, with 8 bases between them. The CDR3 sequence is 13 residues long. Germline V gene sequence: CDR1 SGHDN, CDR2 FVKESK. CDR3 bases: TGTGCCAGCAGCCAAGGTGGACCGAACATTCAGTACTTC. Its protein is CASSQGGPNIQYF.

The V gene is TRBV9, the J gene TRBJ2-1; D possibly matches TRBD1 or TRBD2 (5 bases each). V was trimmed by 0 bases and J by 0 bases, leaving 10 bases between them. Germline V gives CDR1 SGDLS, CDR2 YYNGEE. The CDR3 has 16 residues. CDR3 region: CASSVDVGTSYNEQFF. In nucleotides, the CDR3 is TGTGCCAGCAGCGTAGACGTCGGGACCTCCTACAATGAGCAGTTCTTC.

The chain has TRBV7-3 and TRBJ2-5; 14 nucleotides align to TRBD2. In germline, CDR1 is SGHTA, CDR2 FQGTGA. The junction had 4 bases not matched to a gene; V was cut back by 5 bases and J by 5 bases. CDR3 length equals 15 residues. CDR3 region: CASSEGLAGVETQYF. CDR3 nucleotide sequence: TGTGCCAGCAGCGAGGGACTAGCGGGGGTGGAGACCCAGTACTTC.

V and J are TRBV7-8 and TRBJ1-4; TRBD1 matches at 7 bases. The germline V gene encodes CDR1 SGHVS and CDR2 FQNEAQ. The CDR3 extends over 16 amino acids. V lost 4 bases, J lost 3 bases, and 8 bases stayed unmatched. CDR3 in DNA: TGTGCCAGCAGCTCTAAAGGGGGCATAGCTAATGAAAAACTGTTTTTT. Translation gives CASSSKGGIANEKLFF. Full variable domain (missing parts from reference TRBV7-8 and TRBJ1-4): GAGVSQSPRYKVAKRGQDVALRCDPISGHVSLFWYQQALGQGPEFLTYFQNEAQLDKSGLPSDRFFAERPEGSVSTLKIQRTQQEDSAVYLCASSSKGGIANEKLFFGSGTQLSVL.

The chain recombines TRBV5-4 with TRBJ2-5; 8 nucleotides line up with TRBD2. J was trimmed by 5 bases and V by 1 base; bases with no gene match: 4. The germline gives CDR1 SGHNT, CDR2 YYREEE (reference sequence). The CDR3 consists of 14 residues. CDR3 sequence (DNA): TGTGCCAGCAGCTTGCTCGGCGGGAGGGAGACCCAGTACTTC. Amino acids: CASSLLGGRETQYF.

The chain is built from TRBV5-1 and TRBJ2-3; TRBD2 matches at 10 bases. V trimming: 4 bases; J trimming: 5 bases; junction bases outside the gene matches: 7. The CDR3 runs to 15 residues. The germline V gene has CDR1 SGHRS and CDR2 YFSETQ. CDR3 region: CASSVSGGPGDTQYF. The CDR3 DNA is TGCGCCAGCAGCGTTAGCGGGGGGCCTGGAGATACGCAGTATTTT.

This chain uses TRBV5-8 with TRBJ1-5; D gene unclear. The germline CDR1 and CDR2 sequences are SGHTS and YDEGEE. V was pared by 0 bases and J by 6 bases, with 10 bases between. The CDR3 spans 14 residues. CDR3 residues: CASSLGRVTQPQHF. In DNA form, the CDR3 reads TGTGCCAGCAGCTTGGGGAGGGTGACTCAGCCCCAGCATTTT.

In its sample, this clone was seen once. This chain links TRBV11-3 with TRBJ2-2, with 7 bases lining up with TRBD1. J gave up 4 bases and V 5 bases, and 4 bases lay outside the gene matches. The length of the CDR3 is 14 residues. Germline V lookup: CDR1 SGHNT, CDR2 YENEEA. The CDR3 protein is CASSRQGSTGELFF. The CDR3 DNA reads as TGTGCCAGCAGCCGACAGGGTAGCACCGGGGAGCTGTTTTTT.

J is TRBJ2-3 and V is TRBV2; either TRBD1 or TRBD2 may supply D (5 bases each). The CDR3 has 13 residues. Germline values: CDR1 SNHLY, CDR2 FYNNEI. V was trimmed by 2 bases and J by 6 bases, leaving 9 bases between them. CDR3 in amino acids: CASSERWGDTQYF. The DNA of the CDR3 is TGTGCCAGCAGTGAAAGATGGGGGGATACGCAGTATTTT.

The chain uses TRBV19 and TRBJ1-3; TRBD1 is a possible D gene (5 bases). The CDR3 totals 14 residues. V was shortened by 8 bases and J by 2 bases, with 13 bases between the two germline ends. Germline V gene data show CDR1 as LNHDA and CDR2 as SQIVND (reference sequence). The CDR3 nucleotides are TGTGCCAGTGGGGTTGGACATGCTGGAAACACCATATATTTT. The encoded protein is CASGVGHAGNTIYF.

V gene TRBV9 combines with J gene TRBJ2-7; 12 positions agree with TRBD1. The germline CDR1 and CDR2 sequences are SGDLS and YYNGEE. This CDR3 is built from 14 residues. V lost 2 bases, J lost 6 bases, and 3 bases stayed unmatched. This CDR3 is CASSVGQGAREQYF. In DNA, the CDR3 is TGTGCCAGCAGCGTGGGACAGGGGGCACGCGAGCAGTACTTC.

This chain links TRBV7-9 with TRBJ1-2; D unresolved. The V end was cut by 8 bases, the J end by 0 bases, with 10 bases between. Germline CDR1 and CDR2: SEHNR and FQNEAQ (reference sequence). The CDR3 has 13 residues. The CDR3 reads CASEARANYGYTF. The CDR3 DNA sequence: TGTGCCAGCGAGGCCAGAGCTAACTATGGCTACACCTTC.

This clone was counted once. CDR3 DNA: TGTGCCTGGAAGAGCGGGGCCCCGGCCGGTACGCAGTATTTT. Its protein product is CAWKSGAPAGTQYF. The chain has TRBV30 and TRBJ2-3; 7 nucleotides line up with TRBD2. V was pared by 4 bases and J by 8 bases, with 12 bases of the junction left unmatched. This CDR3 contains 14 residues. Germline V gives CDR1 GTSNPN, CDR2 SVGIG (reference sequence).

The rearrangement uses TRBV10-3 and TRBJ1-2; D perhaps matches TRBD1 (6 bases). There are 14 residues in the CDR3. The germline V and J ends were trimmed by 6 bases and 5 bases, with 16 bases remaining between them. Germline V gene lookup returns CDR1 ENHRY and CDR2 SYGVKD. In nucleotides, the CDR3 is TGTGCCATCAGGGTCGATGACAGGAGATATGGCTACACCTTC. This translates into CAIRVDDRRYGYTF.

This chain joins TRBV27 and TRBJ2-1; D remains ambiguous. The ends were cut back, 2 bases at V and 4 bases at J, with 12 bases in the middle. The CDR3 has 15 amino acids. The germline V gene has CDR1 MNHEY and CDR2 SMNVEV (reference sequence). The CDR3 loop is CASSLKVGRYNEQFF. The CDR3 region has the DNA TGTGCCAGCAGTTTAAAGGTGGGCCGATACAATGAGCAGTTCTTC.

The chain uses TRBV5-4 and TRBJ2-5; D might be TRBD1 (6 bases). Per the germline V gene, CDR1 is SGHNT and CDR2 is YYREEE (reference sequence). There are 13 residues in the CDR3. V lost 4 bases and J 5 bases, leaving 12 bases between the germline ends. The CDR3 DNA is TGTGCCAGCAGCCCCGGACAGTCGGAGACCCAGTACTTC. Protein: CASSPGQSETQYF.

The V and J genes are TRBV19 and TRBJ1-5, with a possible D match to TRBD1 (6 bases). CDR3 length: 15 amino acids. Germline V gives CDR1 LNHDA, CDR2 SQIVND (reference sequence). The V and J ends lost 8 bases and 4 bases respectively, with 18 bases between them. CDR3 residues: CASRGLTGLNQPQHF. The CDR3, as DNA: TGTGCCAGTCGAGGGTTAACAGGGCTAAATCAGCCCCAGCATTTT.

This clone was picked up a small number of times. V usage is TRBV25-1 and J usage is TRBJ1-2; D is unresolved. Germline V gives CDR1 MGHDK, CDR2 SYGVNS. This CDR3 region has 13 residues. The V and J ends lost 8 bases and 2 bases respectively, with 12 bases between them. Written as DNA, the CDR3 is TGTGCCAGCGAGCGGACGGGAAACTATGGCTACACCTTC. This translates into CASERTGNYGYTF.

This clone has only one observation. This same CDR3 is encoded by further DNA sequences in the sample. The chain joins TRBV7-2 to TRBJ1-6, with D possibly matching TRBD1 (5 bases). The CDR3 sequence is 15 residues long. The V gene's germline CDR1 is SGHTA and CDR2 FQGNSA. The germline V and J ends were trimmed by 3 bases and 7 bases, with 13 bases remaining between them. The CDR3 region has the DNA TGTGCCAGCAGCTTCCGCCGGGGCCGAAATTCACCCCTCCACTTT. Protein: CASSFRRGRNSPLHF.

The genes are TRBV30 and TRBJ2-7; D not certain. CDR1 is GTSNPN, CDR2 SVGIG, per germline (reference sequence). This CDR3 contains 11 residues. V was pared by 0 bases and J by 4 bases, with 4 bases between. The CDR3 loop reads CAWSVQYEQYF. The CDR3 DNA is TGTGCCTGGAGTGTACAGTACGAGCAGTACTTC.

The chain couples TRBV5-1 to TRBJ1-4, with unresolved D. This CDR3 comprises 15 residues. Germline CDR1 is SGHRS and CDR2 is YFSETQ. The germline V and J ends were trimmed by 4 bases and 6 bases, with 16 bases remaining between them. The CDR3 coding sequence is TGCGCCAGCAGCAAGGACCCGACGCGGGATGAAAAACTGTTTTTT. Protein product: CASSKDPTRDEKLFF.

The chain is built from TRBV11-2 and TRBJ2-5; 11 bases align to TRBD1. V lost 5 bases to trimming and J lost 9 bases; unmatched junction nucleotides: 11. The CDR3 extends over 15 amino acids. CDR1 and CDR2 from the germline V gene are SGHAT and FQNNGV. CDR3: CASSPDRGRAQAQYF. CDR3 in DNA: TGTGCCAGCAGCCCGGACAGGGGGCGAGCCCAGGCCCAGTACTTC.

The chain combines TRBV5-4 with TRBJ1-2; D not certain. With 0 bases removed from V and 4 bases from J, the gap between germline ends came to 10 bases. CDR3 length equals 14 residues. Germline-derived CDR1 and CDR2 are SGHNT and YYREEE (reference sequence). In DNA, the CDR3 is TGTGCCAGCAGCTTGGAGCTGGAATCCTATGGCTACACCTTC. This encodes CASSLELESYGYTF.

The rearrangement links TRBV21-1 to TRBJ1-2; TRBD1 is the table's D call and was not checked against the DNA. TRBV21-1 is a pseudogene. CDR3 length equals 16 residues. CDR3 amino acids: CASSPIPGQNYYGYTF. CDR3 nucleotide sequence: TGTGCCAGCAGCCCAATTCCCGGACAGAACTACTATGGCTACACCTTC.